Shown below are 28 T cell receptor beta chains from a single sample sequenced in a study of human T cells and chemical hapten exposure. Stated time point: patch test 3, about 24 weeks after DPC sensitization. The sample's treatment: therapeutic diphenylcyclopropenone sensitization with weekly scalp DPC. Each CDR3 protein is one row after TCRdb ran MiXCR on the RACE reads. The table lists about 160,000 distinct CDR3 sequences, about 30% of them singletons. The sequences come from whole blood, collected in connection with sensitization to the hapten diphenylcyclopropenone (DPC). These receptors came from a woman aged 18-29 years with alopecia areata. Some clones in this sample may be carry-over from other donors' samples.

V gene TRBV15 combines with J gene TRBJ2-2; TRBD2 agrees at 7 bases. Trimming removed 3 bases from V and 6 bases from J; junction bases left unmatched: 1. Germline assignment: CDR1 LNHNV and CDR2 YYDKDF (reference sequence). The CDR3 length is 13 residues. The CDR3: CATSRGGSGELFF. The DNA of the CDR3 is TGTGCCACCAGCAGGGGGGGGTCCGGGGAGCTGTTTTTT.

This rearrangement joins TRBV20-1 to TRBJ2-7, with 8 bases matching TRBD2. The CDR3 extends over 13 amino acids. Trimming took 5 bases from V and 4 from J; bases not matched to a gene: 7. Germline CDR1 DFQATT, CDR2 SNEGSKA (reference sequence). The chain's CDR3 is CSASGGPLYEQYF. Here the CDR3 DNA reads TGCAGTGCTTCGGGGGGGCCGTTGTACGAGCAGTACTTC.

CDR3 sequence (DNA): TGTGCCAGCAGCCCGACTAGCGGGAGCTGGGATGAGCAGTTCTTC. It encodes CASSPTSGSWDEQFF. The V call is TRBV7-9, the J call TRBJ2-1; 12 positions agree with TRBD2. With V trimmed by 5 bases and J by 8 bases, 7 bases remained unmatched. Germline V gene sequence: CDR1 SEHNR, CDR2 FQNEAQ (reference sequence). The CDR3 covers 15 residues.

This clonotype appeared once. The rearrangement joins TRBV24-1 to TRBJ1-5, with D unclear. Germline V gene sequence: CDR1 KGHDR, CDR2 SFDVKD. The CDR3 loop spans 15 amino acids. V was trimmed by 5 bases and J by 1 base, leaving 11 bases between them. The CDR3 loop reads CATSGEGPSNQPQHF. CDR3 bases: TGTGCCACCAGTGGCGAAGGACCCAGCAATCAGCCCCAGCATTTT.

This clonotype was counted between two and nine times. The chain is built from TRBV6-5 and TRBJ1-5, with a weak D call TRBD1 (6 bases). The CDR3 loop spans 14 amino acids. The germline V and J ends were trimmed by 0 bases and 5 bases, with 8 bases remaining between them. Germline V gene data show CDR1 as MNHEY and CDR2 as SVGAGI. The CDR3 nucleotides read TGTGCCAGCAGTTACTCAAGGGGGTATCAGCCCCAGCATTTT. Amino acid sequence: CASSYSRGYQPQHF.

The V gene is TRBV6-5, the J gene TRBJ2-5; D is uncertain. Germline CDR1 reads MNHEY; CDR2 reads SVGAGI. The CDR3 runs to 11 residues. The germline V and J ends were trimmed by 6 bases and 4 bases, with 6 bases remaining between them. CDR3 amino acids: CASRDVETQYF. Here the CDR3 DNA reads TGTGCCAGCAGGGACGTAGAGACCCAGTACTTC.

The chain uses TRBV2 and TRBJ2-2, with a possible D match to TRBD1 (6 bases). From germline, CDR1 is SNHLY and CDR2 FYNNEI. This CDR3 has 14 residues. The V end lost 5 bases, the J end lost 9 bases, and 16 bases lay between the germline ends. The CDR3 protein is CASSWQGPSRELFF. The CDR3 coding sequence is TGTGCCAGCAGTTGGCAGGGGCCCTCCCGGGAGCTGTTTTTT.

This clonotype has just a few counts. J is TRBJ2-7 and V is TRBV7-2; 9 bases match TRBD1. The CDR3 loop spans 15 amino acids. V lost 5 bases and J lost 6; bases outside the gene matches: 11. The germline gives CDR1 SGHTA, CDR2 FQGNSA. The CDR3 here is CASSPRRDRAFEQYF. The DNA for the CDR3 is TGTGCCAGCAGCCCCAGGAGGGACAGGGCGTTCGAGCAGTACTTC.

The gene calls are TRBV20-1 and TRBJ2-7, with TRBD2 as a possible D gene (6 bases). Trimming took 2 bases from V and 1 from J, leaving 12 bases between them. The CDR3 runs to 14 residues. The germline V gene has CDR1 DFQATT and CDR2 SNEGSKA (reference sequence). CDR3 bases: TGCAGTGCTAGAAGCACGGGAGATTCCTACGAGCAGTACTTC. Protein: CSARSTGDSYEQYF.

J is TRBJ1-2 and V is TRBV5-1; no firm D call. This CDR3 has 15 residues. Germline values: CDR1 SGHRS, CDR2 YFSETQ. Trimming removed 0 bases at V and 8 bases at J, with 17 bases between. The chain's CDR3 is CASSLEGRRGEGYTF. CDR3 in DNA: TGCGCCAGCAGCTTGGAAGGCCGGCGGGGAGAGGGCTACACCTTC.

The chain employs TRBV10-3 and TRBJ1-1, with D possibly TRBD1 on 5 matching bases. Per the germline V gene, CDR1 is ENHRY and CDR2 is SYGVKD. V was trimmed by 2 bases and J by 5 bases, leaving 15 bases between them. The CDR3 extends over 15 amino acids. CDR3 protein: CAISEPGGAWTEAFF. Here the CDR3 DNA reads TGTGCCATCAGTGAGCCCGGCGGGGCGTGGACTGAAGCTTTCTTT.

This clonotype was recorded once. The chain is built from TRBV6-4 and TRBJ2-3; the match to TRBD2 covers 10 bases. V trimming: 6 bases; J trimming: 5 bases; junction bases outside the gene matches: 8. From germline, CDR1 is MRHNA and CDR2 SNTAGT. The CDR3 totals 15 residues. The CDR3 DNA is TGTGCCAGCAGCGAAAGCGGGGGGGCCGAAGATACGCAGTATTTT. Translated, it gives CASSESGGAEDTQYF.

The chain has TRBV7-2 and TRBJ1-6; D not resolved. Between the trimmed V and J ends, which lost 2 bases and 11 bases, there was a span of 16 bases. The CDR3 runs to 15 residues. Germline CDR1 and CDR2: SGHTA and FQGNSA. The CDR3 DNA reads TGTGCCAGCAGCTTAAATACGGGGATGACGGCACCCCTCCACTTT. It yields the protein CASSLNTGMTAPLHF.

This clonotype was found once. The V call is TRBV5-1, the J call TRBJ1-2, with a tentative D call TRBD1 (5 bases). With 4 bases removed from V and 3 bases from J, the gap between germline ends came to 19 bases. CDR3 length: 16 residues. CDR1 and CDR2 from the germline V gene are SGHRS and YFSETQ. The DNA of the CDR3 is TGCGCCAGCAGCCCCGGGGCCGCGGGTCGGGACTATGGCTACACCTTC. The encoded protein is CASSPGAAGRDYGYTF.

This clonotype has more than one count but fewer than ten. The chain recombines TRBV29-1 with TRBJ1-2; TRBD1 might be the D (5 bases). Germline V CDR1 and CDR2: SQVTM, ANQGSEA. The V gene lost 2 bases and the J gene lost 4 bases, with 11 bases spanning the gap. There are 13 residues in the CDR3. The DNA of the CDR3 is TGCAGCGTTGAAACGGGGGAATCCTATGGCTACACCTTC. This gives the protein CSVETGESYGYTF.

The chain links TRBV14 to TRBJ2-1; 12 bases map to TRBD2. Per germline, CDR1 SGHDN and CDR2 FVKESK. The CDR3 runs to 15 residues. Unmatched junction bases numbered 4, after V lost 3 bases and J lost 7 bases. CDR3 nucleotide sequence: TGTGCCAGCAGCCAGATACTAGCGGGGGGTAATGAGCAGTTCTTC. It specifies CASSQILAGGNEQFF.

The V and J genes are TRBV10-3 and TRBJ2-7; 9 bases line up with TRBD1. The V and J ends lost 6 bases and 3 bases, in that order; junction bases with no gene match: 9. The CDR3 sequence is 15 residues long. The germline CDR1 and CDR2 sequences are ENHRY and SYGVKD. The CDR3 DNA reads as TGTGCCATCAGATCCGGGACAGGGACCTTCTACGAGCAGTACTTC. It is translated as CAIRSGTGTFYEQYF.

The V call is TRBV6-5, the J call TRBJ2-2, with D possibly being TRBD1 (6 bases). There are 16 residues in the CDR3. Trimming removed 0 bases at V and 2 bases at J, with 10 bases between. From germline, CDR1 is MNHEY and CDR2 SVGAGI. This chain's CDR3 is CASSYSIRGNTGELFF. CDR3 in DNA: TGTGCCAGCAGTTACTCGATCAGGGGTAACACCGGGGAGCTGTTTTTT.

This chain's CDR3 is CSVPGLASVEQFF. The DNA for the CDR3 is TGCAGCGTTCCCGGACTAGCGTCGGTTGAGCAGTTCTTC. The chain carries TRBV29-1 and TRBJ2-1, with 9 bases lining up with TRBD2. V lost 5 bases to trimming and J lost 9 bases; unmatched junction nucleotides: 8. CDR3 size: 13 residues. Germline V gene sequence: CDR1 SQVTM, CDR2 ANQGSEA.

The chain has TRBV3-1 and TRBJ1-1; D remains ambiguous. Germline CDR1 is LGHDT and CDR2 is YNNKEL (reference sequence). CDR3 size: 13 residues. V was shortened by 5 bases and J by 1 base, with 8 bases between the two germline ends. CDR3 sequence (DNA): TGTGCCAGCAGCTCCGTAAGGAACACTGAAGCTTTCTTT. Amino acid sequence: CASSSVRNTEAFF.

This clonotype was detected only a few times. The gene calls are TRBV7-9 and TRBJ2-1, with D possibly being TRBD1 (5 bases). The CDR3 extends over 14 amino acids. The germline gives CDR1 SEHNR, CDR2 FQNEAQ (reference sequence). Trimming removed 1 base from V and 6 bases from J, with 10 bases in between. Here the CDR3 DNA reads TGTGCCAGCAGCTTAGAACAGGTTGCCAATGAGCAGTTCTTC. Encoded protein: CASSLEQVANEQFF.

The chain carries TRBV5-1 and TRBJ2-1; 14 nucleotides agree with TRBD2. V trimming: 0 bases; J trimming: 5 bases; junction bases outside the gene matches: 4. Germline V CDR1 and CDR2: SGHRS, YFSETQ. The length of the CDR3 is 17 residues. The CDR3 DNA reads TGCGCCAGCAGCTTGGGGGGACTAGCGGGAGATAACAATGAGCAGTTCTTC. The encoded protein is CASSLGGLAGDNNEQFF.

The chain recombines TRBV9 with TRBJ1-5; D gene unclear. The CDR3 spans 14 residues. The V and J ends lost 3 bases and 4 bases respectively, with 11 bases between them. The germline CDR1 and CDR2 sequences are SGDLS and YYNGEE. The CDR3 region has the DNA TGTGCCAGCAGCGCGGCCCCTGTAAATCAGCCCCAGCATTTT. Protein product: CASSAAPVNQPQHF.

The rearrangement links TRBV20-1 to TRBJ1-2; D possibly corresponds to TRBD1 (5 bases). This CDR3 spans 13 amino acids. Germline V CDR1 and CDR2: DFQATT, SNEGSKA (reference sequence). Trimming removed 4 bases from V and 5 bases from J, with 14 bases in between. The CDR3 nucleotides read TGCAGTGCTATACATCCTGGGGGGTATGGCTACACCTTC. Amino acids: CSAIHPGGYGYTF.

The V call is TRBV4-1, the J call TRBJ1-6; perhaps TRBD1 as D (5 bases). The V end lost 0 bases, the J end lost 10 bases, and 19 bases lay between the germline ends. This CDR3 is 17 amino acids long. CDR1 and CDR2 (germline): MGHRA, YSYEKL. CDR3 nucleotides: TGCGCCAGCAGCCAAGAAAGGGGAGTCCCTCCTGGGTCACCCCTCCACTTT. As protein: CASSQERGVPPGSPLHF.

This clonotype appeared a few times. The CDR3 coding sequence is TGCGCCAGCAGCCGAGAGGGGTACACTGAAGCTTTCTTT. It encodes CASSREGYTEAFF. This chain joins TRBV4-1 and TRBJ1-1; tentative D call: TRBD1 (5 bases). The germline V and J ends were trimmed by 4 bases and 3 bases, with 9 bases remaining between them. Germline CDR1 reads MGHRA; CDR2 reads YSYEKL. The CDR3 totals 13 residues.

This clonotype came up many times. The genes are TRBV29-1 and TRBJ1-2, with unresolved D. In germline, CDR1 is SQVTM, CDR2 ANQGSEA. V was trimmed by 7 bases and J by 5 bases, leaving 20 bases between them. The CDR3 has 14 residues. The CDR3 bases are TGCAGCGCCCGTCGGCCCGACATCAGTTATGGCTACACCTTC. It yields the protein CSARRPDISYGYTF.

Here the CDR3 DNA reads TGCAGTGCGAGACGACAGGTCTCCTACAATGAGCAGTTCTTC. It specifies CSARRQVSYNEQFF. The chain joins TRBV20-1 to TRBJ2-1, with D possibly TRBD1 on 6 matching bases. V was clipped by 6 bases and J by 0 bases, with 12 bases between them. The CDR3 length is 14 residues. CDR1 and CDR2 from the germline V gene are DFQATT and SNEGSKA (reference sequence).